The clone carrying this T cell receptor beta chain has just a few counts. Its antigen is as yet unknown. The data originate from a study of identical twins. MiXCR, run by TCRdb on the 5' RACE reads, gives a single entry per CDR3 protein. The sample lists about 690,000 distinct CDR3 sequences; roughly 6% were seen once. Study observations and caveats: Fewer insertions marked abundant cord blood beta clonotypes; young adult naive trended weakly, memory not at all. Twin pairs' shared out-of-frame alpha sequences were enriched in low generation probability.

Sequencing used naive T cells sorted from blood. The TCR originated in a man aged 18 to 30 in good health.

The CDR3 region is CAWKFGLAGDNEQFF. CDR3 coding DNA: TGTGCCTGGAAATTCGGACTAGCGGGAGACAATGAGCAGTTCTTC. The V and J genes are TRBV30 and TRBJ2-1; 13 nucleotides align to TRBD2. CDR3 length: 15 amino acids. The germline V gene encodes CDR1 GTSNPN and CDR2 SVGIG (reference sequence). Losses at the gene ends were 4 bases for V and 5 bases for J; bases not matched to a gene: 5. Supplemented by reference TRBV30 and TRBJ2-1, the full variable domain reads SQTIHQWPATLVQPVGSPLSLECTVEGTSNPNLYWYRQAAGRGLQLLFYSVGIGQISSEVPQNLSASRPQDRQFILSSKKLLLSDSGFYLCAWKFGLAGDNEQFFGPGTRLTVL.